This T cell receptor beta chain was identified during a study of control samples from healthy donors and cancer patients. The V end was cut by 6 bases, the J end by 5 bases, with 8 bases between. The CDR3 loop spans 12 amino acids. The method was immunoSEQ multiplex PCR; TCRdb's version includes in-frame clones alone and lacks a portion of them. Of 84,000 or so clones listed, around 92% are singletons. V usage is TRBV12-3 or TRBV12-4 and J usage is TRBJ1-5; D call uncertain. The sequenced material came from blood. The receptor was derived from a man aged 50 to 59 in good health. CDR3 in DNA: TGTGCCAGCAGGATCGTTGATCAGCCCCAGCATTTT. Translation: CASRIVDQPQHF.